The 31 T cell receptor beta chains below were found in one sample sequenced in a study of blood T cell repertoires in COVID-19. Sequencing used immunoSEQ multiplex PCR; TCRdb keeps in-frame clones, though not all of them. The sample comprises around 40,000 clones, 80% to 90% of which are singletons, and just under 9% rests with the top ten. Sequences were obtained from peripheral blood. All receptors derive from a man aged 25 to 40 with active or convalescent COVID-19.

The genes are TRBV5-6 and TRBJ1-2; a possible D gene is TRBD1 (6 bases). Germline CDR1 SGHDT, CDR2 YYEEEE. V was cut by 0 bases and J by 2 bases, with 8 bases left in between. The CDR3 loop spans 14 amino acids. The chain's CDR3 is CASSLGTANYGYTF. CDR3 DNA sequence: TGTGCCAGCAGCTTGGGGACAGCAAACTATGGCTACACCTTC.

The J gene is TRBJ2-5, the V gene TRBV18; D is perhaps TRBD1 (6 bases). Germline values: CDR1 KGHSH, CDR2 LQKENI. The CDR3 runs to 15 residues. V gave up 3 bases and J gave up 0 bases, with 11 bases separating them. The CDR3 region is CASSPRQEYQETQYF. The CDR3 DNA reads TGTGCCAGCTCACCGAGACAGGAGTACCAAGAGACCCAGTACTTC.

V and J are TRBV11-3 and TRBJ2-7, with 8 nucleotides matching TRBD1. V was clipped by 6 bases and J by 6 bases; unmatched bases: 7. This CDR3 comprises 13 residues. CDR1 SGHNT and CDR2 YENEEA come from the germline V gene. The CDR3 protein is CASSLVQGGEQYV. The CDR3 DNA follows: TGTGCCAGCAGTCTCGTACAGGGGGGCGAGCAGTACGTC.

CDR3 nucleotide sequence: TGTGCCAGTAGATCCGATGGGACTAGCGCTGAGCAGTTCTTC. Translating gives CASRSDGTSAEQFF. This rearrangement joins TRBV19 to TRBJ2-1; 10 nucleotides agree with TRBD2. This CDR3 is built from 14 residues. After removal of 6 bases from V and 9 bases from J, the junction contained 8 bases not matched to a gene. Germline V gene sequence: CDR1 LNHDA, CDR2 SQIVND (reference sequence).

The V and J genes are TRBV5-1 and TRBJ2-5; 11 bases are a match to TRBD1. Trimming cost V 0 bases and J 5 bases; bases outside gene matches: 9. The CDR3 totals 17 residues. Germline V gene data show CDR1 as SGHRS and CDR2 as YFSETQ. The CDR3 protein is CASSLVAGQGAGETQYF. In nucleotides, the CDR3 is TGCGCCAGCAGCTTGGTAGCCGGACAGGGGGCCGGCGAGACCCAGTACTTC.

V is TRBV27 and J is TRBJ1-4; TRBD1 matches 7 bases. This CDR3 comprises 15 residues. Germline assignment: CDR1 MNHEY and CDR2 SMNVEV (reference sequence). J was trimmed by 5 bases and V by 5 bases; bases with no gene match: 8. The CDR3 loop reads CASSPRTGGNEKLFF. CDR3 nucleotides: TGTGCCAGCAGTCCCCGGACAGGAGGGAATGAAAAACTGTTTTTT.

Judged by abundance, this clone is medium-sized (0.01 to 0.1%). This chain connects TRBV2 to TRBJ1-1; D unresolved. Germline V lookup: CDR1 SNHLY, CDR2 FYNNEI. CDR3 length: 13 amino acids. V lost 6 bases and J lost 0, with 8 bases in between. The CDR3 DNA is TGTGCCAGCAGGAGGCAATTGAACACTGAAGCTTTCTTT. Translating it yields CASRRQLNTEAFF.

This clone was seen only a few times. The gene calls are TRBV24-1 and TRBJ2-3, with 8 bases lining up with TRBD2. The CDR3 has 15 amino acids. V lost 5 bases, J lost 4 bases, and 7 bases stayed unmatched. Germline loops: CDR1 KGHDR, CDR2 SFDVKD. CDR3 in DNA: TGTGCCACCAGTGTGGGCGGGAGGAGGTCAGATACGCAGTATTTT. Translated, it gives CATSVGGRRSDTQYF.

J is TRBJ2-3 and V is TRBV19, with D perhaps matching TRBD2 (5 bases). The V end lost 5 bases, the J end lost 2 bases, and 11 bases lay between the germline ends. This CDR3 has 14 amino acids. Germline V lookup: CDR1 LNHDA, CDR2 SQIVND (reference sequence). The CDR3: CASSFGINTDTQYF. CDR3 DNA: TGTGCCAGTAGTTTCGGGATCAACACAGATACGCAGTATTTT.

This sequence joins TRBV7-9 and TRBJ1-1, with TRBD1 as a possible D gene (6 bases). CDR3 length equals 14 residues. Trimming left V 6 bases short and J 1 base short, with 12 bases between. In germline, CDR1 is SEHNR, CDR2 FQNEAQ (reference sequence). The CDR3 loop is CASRTGQSNTEAFF. The CDR3 DNA sequence: TGTGCCAGCAGGACAGGACAGTCGAACACTGAAGCTTTCTTT.

This clone has only one observation. The chain has TRBV24-1 and TRBJ2-2; TRBD2 aligns across 10 bases. Germline V lookup: CDR1 KGHDR, CDR2 SFDVKD. J lost 3 bases, V lost 3 bases, and 9 bases had no gene match. This CDR3 spans 18 amino acids. CDR3 DNA: TGTGCCACCAGTGATACTAAAGCGGGAGGGCCAGACACCGGGGAGCTGTTTTTT. Its translation: CATSDTKAGGPDTGELFF.

This chain links TRBV5-6 with TRBJ1-2; tentative D call: TRBD1 (6 bases). Trimming stripped 0 bases from V and 4 bases from J, with 13 bases between. Germline V gives CDR1 SGHDT, CDR2 YYEEEE. The CDR3 is 15 amino acids. CDR3 bases: TGTGCCAGCAGCTTGGGAGCTCAAGGGGGCTATGGCTACACCTTC. Protein: CASSLGAQGGYGYTF.

V gene TRBV20-1 combines with J gene TRBJ2-1, with no clear D. From germline, CDR1 is DFQATT and CDR2 SNEGSKA (reference sequence). CDR3 size: 12 residues. Trimming shortened V by 3 bases and J by 10 bases, and 13 bases separated the two germline ends. In nucleotides, the CDR3 is TGCAGTGCTAGTCCTGAGAGGCGGGAGCAGTTCTTC. Protein product: CSASPERREQFF.

The chain joins TRBV4-1 to TRBJ2-1, with 9 bases that match TRBD2. The V gene end was trimmed by 4 bases and the J gene end by 5 bases; junction bases not matched to a gene: 3. The CDR3 spans 14 residues. CDR1 is MGHRA and CDR2 is YSYEKL in the germline V gene. This CDR3 is CASSLTSGNNEQFF. As DNA, the CDR3 is TGCGCCAGCAGCCTGACTAGCGGCAACAATGAGCAGTTCTTC.

This chain uses TRBV3-1 (or the pseudogene TRBV3-2) with TRBJ1-1; D gene ambiguous. This CDR3 region has 13 residues. Trimming left V 0 bases short and J 4 bases short, with 6 bases between. CDR1 and CDR2 from the germline V gene are LGHDT and YNNKEL (reference sequence). CDR3 protein: CASSQDRGTEAFF. The CDR3 nucleotides are TGTGCCAGCAGCCAAGATCGGGGCACTGAAGCTTTCTTT.

The V gene is TRBV4-1, the J gene TRBJ1-2, with 8 bases fitting TRBD1. Germline trimming cut 4 bases from V and 4 bases from J; bases unmatched to any gene: 5. The CDR3 has 14 amino acids. Germline V gene lookup returns CDR1 MGHRA and CDR2 YSYEKL. CDR3 loop: CASSLGTGIYGYTF. CDR3 DNA: TGCGCCAGCAGCCTCGGGACAGGAATCTATGGCTACACCTTC.

V is TRBV19 and J is TRBJ2-7; a weak D match, TRBD2 (7 bases). The V and J ends lost 5 bases and 2 bases respectively, with 16 bases between them. The CDR3 loop spans 15 amino acids. Germline CDR1 reads LNHDA; CDR2 reads SQIVND (reference sequence). In DNA form, the CDR3 reads TGTGCCAGTAGTTTTCGGGGGGCGCTAACCTACGAGCAGTACTTC. The encoded protein is CASSFRGALTYEQYF.

In DNA, the CDR3 is TGTGCCAGCTCTCATGGAGACACAGATACGCAGTATTTT. Protein product: CASSHGDTDTQYF. V usage is TRBV18 and J usage is TRBJ2-3; D is uncertain. Germline loops: CDR1 KGHSH, CDR2 LQKENI. The CDR3 length is 13 residues. Deletions cut 6 bases from V and 2 bases from J, with 9 bases between.

The V call is TRBV28, the J call TRBJ2-7; 7 nucleotides match TRBD2. J gave up 6 bases and V 3 bases, and 8 bases lay outside the gene matches. The length of the CDR3 is 14 residues. Germline CDR1 MDHEN, CDR2 SYDVKM. CDR3 region: CASSFRGVRAEQYV. CDR3 DNA sequence: TGTGCCAGCAGTTTTCGGGGGGTAAGGGCCGAGCAGTACGTC.

V gene TRBV29-1 combines with J gene TRBJ1-6; D not resolved. V lost 4 bases and J lost 7, with 11 bases in between. The CDR3 length is 13 residues. CDR1 and CDR2 (germline): SQVTM, ANQGSEA. DNA of the CDR3: TGCAGCGTTGCGGCGGGAGGAAATTCACCCCTCCACTTT. As protein: CSVAAGGNSPLHF.

The chain employs TRBV7-2 and TRBJ2-1; 8 positions agree with TRBD2. This CDR3 spans 15 amino acids. The junction had 4 bases not matched to a gene; V was cut back by 1 base and J by 5 bases. Germline lookup yields CDR1 SGHTA and CDR2 FQGNSA. The CDR3 is CASSLDGTRHNEQFF. CDR3 bases: TGTGCCAGCAGCTTAGATGGGACTAGACACAATGAGCAGTTCTTC.

The chain joins TRBV24-1 to TRBJ1-2; D might be TRBD1 (5 bases). Trimming shortened V by 3 bases and J by 0 bases, and 10 bases separated the two germline ends. This CDR3 has 15 amino acids. Germline V CDR1 and CDR2: KGHDR, SFDVKD. The CDR3 loop reads CATSDTRQPNYGYTF. CDR3 bases: TGTGCCACCAGTGATACTCGACAGCCTAACTATGGCTACACCTTC.

This rearrangement joins TRBV3-1 (or the pseudogene TRBV3-2) to TRBJ2-7; 7 nucleotides agree with TRBD2. The CDR3 runs to 16 residues. Germline assignment: CDR1 LGHDT and CDR2 YNNKEL (reference sequence). Germline trimming cut 4 bases from V and 3 bases from J; bases unmatched to any gene: 12. CDR3 bases: TGTGCCAGCAGCCCGCTTAACCAGCGGGGATACTACGAGCAGTACGTC. Protein: CASSPLNQRGYYEQYV.

The CDR3 here is CATAGLRLHEQYF. In DNA form, the CDR3 reads TGTGCCACCGCGGGGTTAAGGCTACACGAGCAGTACTTC. This sequence joins TRBV6-5 and TRBJ2-7; D may be TRBD2 (6 bases). V gave up 10 bases and J gave up 5 bases, with 18 bases separating them. The CDR3 is made up of 13 amino acids. Per the germline V gene, CDR1 is MNHEY and CDR2 is SVGAGI.

The rearrangement links TRBV6-5 to TRBJ2-5; 9 nucleotides match TRBD1. The CDR3 has 15 amino acids. Trimming took 6 bases from V and 2 from J; bases not matched to a gene: 7. Germline V CDR1 and CDR2: MNHEY, SVGAGI. In DNA form, the CDR3 reads TGTGCCAGCAGCCCCACGACAGGGGGTCAAGAGACCCAGTACTTC. It encodes CASSPTTGGQETQYF.

The chain recombines TRBV5-1 with TRBJ2-2; possibly TRBD2 for D (6 bases). The CDR3 sequence is 15 residues long. Germline V CDR1 and CDR2: SGHRS, YFSETQ. V lost 4 bases and J lost 5, with 15 bases in between. DNA for the CDR3: TGCGCCAGCAGCGCGCAGATGGGAGGAACCGGGGAGCTGTTTTTT. Translation: CASSAQMGGTGELFF.

The chain employs TRBV4-2 and TRBJ2-7; tentatively, D is TRBD1 (6 bases). The CDR3 totals 15 residues. Germline loops: CDR1 LGHNA, CDR2 YNFKEQ. Trimming took 1 base from V and 4 from J, leaving 14 bases between them. The CDR3 here is CASSQGLRQEYEQYF. DNA for the CDR3: TGTGCCAGCAGCCAAGGGCTGAGACAGGAATACGAGCAGTACTTC.

This clone has a handful of counts. The V and J genes are TRBV4-3 and TRBJ1-2; weak D call: TRBD1 (5 bases). The CDR3 runs 15 residues. V shed 4 bases and J shed 4 bases, with 16 bases lying between them. Germline V gene sequence: CDR1 LGHNA, CDR2 YSLEER. The CDR3 bases are TGCGCCAGCAGCCCCCATGGGCAGGGCGTCTATGGCTACACCTTC. Translated: CASSPHGQGVYGYTF.

The chain recombines TRBV14 with TRBJ2-5; 10 bases fit TRBD1. With 1 base clipped from V and 4 bases from J, the junction kept 0 bases outside the gene matches. The germline gives CDR1 SGHDN, CDR2 FVKESK. The CDR3 totals 14 residues. Written as DNA, the CDR3 is TGTGCCAGCAGCCAAGGACAGGGGGCAGAGACCCAGTACTTC. Translation: CASSQGQGAETQYF.

This clone was counted a few times. V gene TRBV6-2 or TRBV6-3 combines with J gene TRBJ1-1; D might be TRBD1 (5 bases). V lost 5 bases, J lost 3 bases, and 16 bases lay in between. From germline, CDR1 is MNHEY and CDR2 SVGEGT. There are 15 residues in the CDR3. The CDR3 is CASSHDRVKYTEAFF. In DNA, the CDR3 is TGTGCCAGCAGTCATGACAGAGTAAAATACACTGAAGCTTTCTTT.

The chain employs TRBV29-1 and TRBJ1-6; 8 nucleotides agree with TRBD1. The CDR3 has 12 amino acids. Germline V gene lookup returns CDR1 SQVTM and CDR2 ANQGSEA. The ends lost 5 bases at V and 13 bases at J; junction bases unmatched: 7. The CDR3 DNA is TGCAGCGTTCGGGACAGGATAACTCCCCTCCACTTT. It specifies CSVRDRITPLHF.